This record concerns one T cell receptor beta chain sequence. This clone occurred once. Its binding antigen is unknown. No per-base quality is available; no much larger clone lies one base away. The CDR3 starts with the cysteine, ends with the phenylalanine, and has 15 residues. Left in the record is the CDR3 DNA by itself, 45 bases read in frame from the first base. CDR1 is given as MDHEN and CDR2 as SYDVKM, both from the germline V gene. Clipping removes 6 bases from V and 2 bases from J, with 5 as the unmatched junction base count. Using the deep immunoSEQ assay, multiplex PCR amplified TCR CDR3 regions from genomic DNA. Extracted genomic DNA from each cell subset was spread evenly across all wells of several immunoSEQ 96-well plates, with each plate serving as a replicate. For sorted subsets, around 200 ng genomic DNA, equal to about 30,000 T cell genomes, was loaded into each replicate PCR. The purified libraries were quantified using a Qubit 3.0 fluorometer, sized with a Bioanalyzer 2100, and then quantified again using the KAPA Library Quantification kit. Every immunoSEQ 96-well plate was sequenced on a dedicated single-read 150-cycle Illumina NextSeq 550 flow cell. Per the source publication's procedure: Because only junctional sequences without quality scores were contained in the immunoSEQ output, filtering matching that applied to full-length reads could not be performed. Sequences were annotated with PyIR, a Python wrapper for IgBLAST v1.9, and V/J genes and CDR3 were assigned using IMGT germline references. Any read was removed if the V/J assignment was weak (E-value above 1e-6), the CDR3 was missing, or the read contained stop codons, out-of-frame junctions, or ambiguous translated residues. V3J clonotypes were defined by identical inferred V gene, J gene, and CDR3 amino acid sequence. Percentage overlap between repertoires was computed as shared unique clonotypes divided by the size of the smaller repertoire. Three approaches were used to assess repertoire richness: RTK rarefaction, the Chao1 estimator, and Recon v2.1 estimates of unobserved clonotypes. Generation probabilities were computed with OLGA for all TCRbeta clonotypes obtained by the gDNA method from four donors. Sourced from immuneACCESS, this table was stored by TCRdb with only in-frame sequences that have V and J called. A share of the clones is absent; for the studies checked, an unresolved V gene accounts for under half, and the remainder has no known explanation. That table furnishes V, J and clone size, whereas the DNA furnished D and trimming. Present in this sample are around 980,000 clones, approximately 80% of which were seen just once. The ten biggest clones cover roughly 0.55% of the sample.

The sample comes from a study of shared clonotypes between healthy human individuals (TCRdb year 2020). With respect to the entire study: The cohort included a few men and a couple of women between 18 and 49 years of age. Between about 0.85 and 8.9 billion PBMCs per donor were obtained by leukapheresis. To estimate repertoire size and how much clonotypes are shared between individuals, the study performed deep sequencing of blood TCR repertoires from 4 to 6 healthy adults. Per donor, three plates each were used for CD4 naive and CD4 memory, two for CD8 naive, and one for CD8 memory. To increase sequencing depth and limit assay-specific biases, different laboratories used diverse techniques to prepare libraries and sequence TCR repertoires.

The donors were healthy, HIV-negative adults with no recently reported acute infections or vaccinations. Every donor was a Caucasian adult living in Nashville, Tennessee, USA. CD4+ T cells were enriched by magnetic negative selection, after which naive cells were positively selected on CD45RA and the negative fraction was taken as the memory subset. Blood was collected by leukapheresis, and PBMCs were isolated by Ficoll-Histopaque density gradient centrifugation and then cryopreserved in liquid nitrogen vapor phase. Purity and quantity of every magnetically sorted T cell population were checked by analytical flow cytometry. From each sorted fraction, genomic DNA was isolated and quantified by UV absorbance on a Nanodrop 2000c. Points the paper makes about the study in general: Higher generation probabilities were observed for clonotypes shared by all four sorted-subset donors than for non-shared clonotypes. About 5% of naive CD4, around 3.6% of naive CD8, 2.3% of memory CD4, and 0.4% of memory CD8 clonotypes were shared across several donors. Larger estimated clonotype richness was generally found for naive subsets than for memory subsets. Pairwise subsampling led to the expectation that sequencing depth would affect the degree of clonotype sharing among donors. Only blood was sampled, and tissue TCR repertoires likely differ from those in blood. Because the study included only a small number of donors, the genetic and exposure-history diversity represented was limited. Incomplete sequencing was indicated by rarefaction of sorted-subset datasets, despite the large sequencing depth.

The sequenced sample was memory CD4+ T cells from PBMCs. The intended sense of this specimen's cell subset or site label: CD45RA-negative fraction. The chain is made from TRBV28 and TRBJ2-1; TRBD2 fits 9 bases in the junction. This receptor was taken from a young man in good health. Some clones in this sample may be carry-over from other donors' samples. The DNA is TGTGCCAGCAGCGAAGCTAGCGGGGCCTACAATGAGCAGTTCTTC. Its protein product is CASSEASGAYNEQFF.